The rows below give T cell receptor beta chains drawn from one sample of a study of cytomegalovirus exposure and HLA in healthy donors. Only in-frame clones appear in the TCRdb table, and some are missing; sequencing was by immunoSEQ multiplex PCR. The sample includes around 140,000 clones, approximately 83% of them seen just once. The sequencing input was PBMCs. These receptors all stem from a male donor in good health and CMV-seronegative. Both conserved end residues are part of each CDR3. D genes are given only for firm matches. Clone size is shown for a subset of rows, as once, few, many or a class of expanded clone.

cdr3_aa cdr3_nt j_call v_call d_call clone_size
CASSVLFGGGNNEQFF TGTGCCAGCAGCGTATTATTCGGGGGAGGGAACAATGAGCAGTTCTTC TRBJ2-1 TRBV9 TRBD2 -
CASSPPTSGIGNEQFF TGTGCCAGCTCACCACCTACTAGCGGGATTGGAAATGAGCAGTTCTTC TRBJ2-1 TRBV18 TRBD2 once
CASKPGLAAAEQFF TGTGCCAGCAAACCGGGACTAGCGGCAGCTGAGCAGTTCTTC TRBJ2-1 TRBV28 TRBD2 -
CASSLGLVPPDTQYF TGTGCCAGCAGCCTAGGACTAGTCCCCCCAGATACGCAGTATTTT TRBJ2-3 TRBV13 TRBD2 -
CAWRGRTDTQYF TGTGCCTGGAGGGGGCGCACAGATACGCAGTATTTT TRBJ2-3 TRBV30 - medium-sized
CASTRKAAGGVGYTF TGTGCCAGCACTAGAAAGGCGGCAGGGGGTGTTGGCTACACCTTC TRBJ1-2 TRBV6-5 TRBD1 -
CASSPGLAGNNEQFF TGTGCCAGCAGCCCCGGACTAGCGGGGAACAATGAGCAGTTCTTC TRBJ2-1 TRBV7-9 TRBD2 -
CASSVTVPSNQPQHF TGTGCCAGCAGTGTCACAGTCCCTAGCAATCAGCCCCAGCATTTT TRBJ1-5 TRBV27 - -
CASSSPPITEFSYEQYF TGTGCCAGCAGCTCGCCGCCGATTACAGAATTCTCCTACGAGCAGTACTTC TRBJ2-7 TRBV7-9 - -
CASSLPGTGGEAFF TGTGCCAGCAGTTTACCCGGGACAGGGGGTGAAGCTTTCTTT TRBJ1-1 TRBV28 TRBD1 -
CASSLGRETQYF TGTGCCAGCAGCTTGGGGAGGGAGACCCAGTACTTC TRBJ2-5 TRBV7-8 - -
CASSYGGVGSYEQYF TGTGCCAGCAGTTACGGAGGGGTAGGCTCCTACGAGCAGTACTTC TRBJ2-7 TRBV27 - -
CSVEVEDTYSYEQYF TGCAGCGTTGAAGTTGAGGACACATATTCCTACGAGCAGTACTTC TRBJ2-7 TRBV29-1 - -
CASSPGGSGSSDEQFF TGTGCCAGCAGCCCGGGCGGGAGCGGGAGTAGTGATGAGCAGTTCTTC TRBJ2-1 TRBV13 TRBD2 -
CASSAPSGWDLSYNEQFF TGTGCCAGCAGCGCCCCTAGCGGCTGGGACCTCTCCTACAATGAGCAGTTCTTC TRBJ2-1 TRBV9 TRBD2 -
CASSYLNRGYEQYF TGTGCCAGCAGTTACCTCAACAGGGGTTACGAGCAGTACTTC TRBJ2-7 TRBV6-5 TRBD1 -
CASSTQNTEAFF TGCGCCAGCAGCACACAGAACACTGAAGCTTTCTTT TRBJ1-1 TRBV5-1 - -
CASSSLAADTQYF TGCGCCAGCAGCTCGCTAGCGGCAGATACGCAGTATTTT TRBJ2-3 TRBV5-1 TRBD2 few
CASSLAVYEQYF TGTGCCAGCAGCTTGGCCGTCTACGAGCAGTACTTC TRBJ2-7 TRBV5-6 - few
CASSFKGLAVYEQYF TGTGCCAGCAGTTTTAAGGGACTAGCGGTCTACGAGCAGTACTTC TRBJ2-7 TRBV27 TRBD2 -
CASSSASGYYGYTF TGTGCCAGCAGCTCGGCGTCGGGTTACTATGGCTACACCTTC TRBJ1-2 TRBV5-4 - -
CASSNPLWQGFGYGYTF - TRBJ1-2 TRBV21-1 - -
CASSGPGAEQYF TGTGCCAGCAGCGGGCCAGGGGCCGAGCAGTACTTC TRBJ2-7 TRBV9 - -
CASTTQQLNTGELFF TGTGCCAGCACCACACAACAGTTGAACACCGGGGAGCTGTTTTTT TRBJ2-2 TRBV6-6 - -
CASSSGRGVGYGYTF TGTGCCAGCAGCTCGGGCAGGGGAGTAGGCTATGGCTACACCTTC TRBJ1-2 TRBV5-5 - -
CASSPYGQEVTIYF TGTGCCAGCTCACCCTATGGACAGGAAGTCACCATATATTTT TRBJ1-3 TRBV18 TRBD1 -
CASSEALNCF TGCGCCAGCAGTGAGGCCCTAAATTGCTTT TRBJ1-5 TRBV10-1 - few
CASIKKIETQYF TGTGCCAGCATTAAAAAAATAGAGACCCAGTACTTC TRBJ2-5 TRBV6-7 - -
CASSYSGVYNEQFF TGTGCCAGCAGTTACTCGGGAGTTTACAATGAGCAGTTCTTC TRBJ2-1 TRBV6-5 - -
CASSGLTSYEQYF TGTGCCAGCAGTGGACTAACTTCCTACGAGCAGTACTTC TRBJ2-7 TRBV6-1 - -
CASREEGNQPQHF TGTGCCAGTAGGGAGGAGGGCAATCAGCCCCAGCATTTT TRBJ1-5 TRBV19 - -
CASSTGLAETQYF TGTGCCAGTAGTACGGGACTAGCGGAGACCCAGTACTTC TRBJ2-5 TRBV19 TRBD2 -
CASAGNPPGQGEHF TGTGCCAGCGCAGGGAACCCTCCGGGACAGGGGGAGCATTTT TRBJ1-5 TRBV6-6 TRBD1 few
CASSLVAETETQYF TGTGCCAGCAGTTTGGTAGCGGAGACGGAGACCCAGTACTTC TRBJ2-5 TRBV6-5 - few
CASSLTKQVLETQYF TGCGCCAGCAGCCTAACCAAACAGGTTCTGGAGACCCAGTACTTC TRBJ2-5 TRBV4-1 - -
CASSKGTSYEQYF TGTGCCAGCAGCAAAGGGACTTCCTACGAGCAGTACTTC TRBJ2-7 TRBV11-2 - -
CASSLKRGTEAFF TGTGCCAGCAGCCTAAAAAGGGGAACTGAAGCTTTCTTT TRBJ1-1 TRBV5-4 - -
CASSFRGEEQYF TGTGCCAGTAGCTTCAGGGGCGAGGAGCAGTACTTC TRBJ2-7 TRBV19 - -
CASSQDWEATSYNEQFF TGCGCCAGCAGCCAAGATTGGGAGGCAACTTCCTACAATGAGCAGTTCTTC TRBJ2-1 TRBV4-3 - -
CASRQGLSNQPQHF TGTGCCAGCAGACAGGGCCTTAGCAATCAGCCCCAGCATTTT TRBJ1-5 TRBV27 - -
CASSPTQGSSYEQYF TGTGCCAGCAGCCCGACGCAGGGGTCTTCCTACGAGCAGTACTTC TRBJ2-7 TRBV5-6 - -
CASSSPYEAETQYF TGTGCCAGCAGTTCACCCTACGAGGCGGAGACCCAGTACTTC TRBJ2-5 TRBV11-3 - once
CASSALAYF TGTGCCAGCAGCGCCCTGGCATACTTC TRBJ2-7 TRBV9 - -
CASSQEETPPKNEQFF TGCGCCAGCAGCCAAGAGGAGACCCCCCCAAAAAATGAGCAGTTCTTC TRBJ2-1 TRBV4-1 - -
CASSYTTQSEQYF TGTGCCAGCAGTTACACCACGCAGTCCGAGCAGTACTTC TRBJ2-7 TRBV6-5 - -
CASSAGGEQFF TGCGCCAGCAGTGCGGGAGGCGAGCAGTTCTTC TRBJ2-1 TRBV10-1 TRBD2 -
CASSLVASGSEQFF TGTGCCAGCAGCTTAGTCGCTAGCGGGAGTGAGCAGTTCTTC TRBJ2-1 TRBV7-2 TRBD2 -
CASSRLFTGELFF TGCGCCAGCAGCCGACTATTCACCGGGGAGCTGTTTTTT TRBJ2-2 TRBV5-1 - -
CASSFFGGSHTGELFF TGTGCCAGCAGCTTCTTCGGGGGTTCGCACACCGGGGAGCTGTTTTTT TRBJ2-2 TRBV7-2 - -
CASSEAGDNQPQHF TGTGCCAGCAGTGAAGCAGGGGATAATCAGCCCCAGCATTTT TRBJ1-5 TRBV6-1 - few
CASSPTGTNTEAFF TGTGCCAGCAGCCCGACAGGGACTAACACTGAAGCTTTCTTT TRBJ1-1 TRBV28 TRBD1 -
CASRSGTGHTDGYTF TGTGCCAGTAGGTCAGGGACAGGGCACACCGATGGCTACACCTTC TRBJ1-2 TRBV19 TRBD1 -
CASSQERGSTGRYTQYF TGTGCCAGCAGCCAAGAAAGGGGCTCGACAGGACGATATACGCAGTATTTT TRBJ2-3 TRBV4-2 - -
CSALPPEGYTF TGCAGTGCCCTGCCCCCCGAGGGCTACACCTTC TRBJ1-2 TRBV20-1 - -
CASSLEGLAGRGEQFF TGTGCCAGCAGCTTAGAGGGACTAGCGGGACGGGGAGAGCAGTTCTTC TRBJ2-1 TRBV7-7 TRBD2 -
CASSFKDRTARYEQYF TGTGCCAGCAGCTTCAAAGACCGGACAGCTCGGTACGAGCAGTACTTC TRBJ2-7 TRBV11-2 - -
CASSPHAPSSGDEFF TGTGCCAGCAGCCCCCACGCCCCTTCATCGGGAGACGAGTTCTTC TRBJ2-1 TRBV28 - -